This TCR beta chain was retrieved from a study of blood T cell repertoires in COVID-19. TCRdb's copy holds only in-frame clones and misses some; the assay was immunoSEQ multiplex PCR. Here the sample spans some 240,000 clones, roughly 80% being singletons. The CDR3 is 14 residues long. Trimming stripped 0 bases from V and 4 bases from J, with 8 bases between. The germline V gene encodes CDR1 SGDLS and CDR2 YYNGEE. Participant ages covered roughly 18 to 90 years across approximately 25 US areas. Either two negative PCRs, clearance, or symptom resolution qualified Cohort 3 donors as recovered. The chain employs TRBV9 and TRBJ1-3, with unresolved D. This receptor was identified in a man in his fifties or sixties who had recovered from COVID-19. The sequencing sample was made of PBMCs or T cells enriched from blood (not recorded which). The CDR3, as DNA: TGTGCCAGCAGCGTAGACAGTATCGGAAACACCATATATTTT. It yields the protein CASSVDSIGNTIYF. The full variable domain, completed using reference TRBV9 and TRBJ1-3, is DSGVTQTPKHLITATGQRVTLRCSPRSGDLSVYWYQQSLDQGLQFLIQYYNGEERAKGNILERFSAQQFPDLHSELNLSSLELGDSALYFCASSVDSIGNTIYFGEGSWLTVV.